This T cell receptor (beta chain) was documented in a study of T cell responses to AZD1222 COVID-19 vaccine (dated by TCRdb to the early 2020s). A note on the overall study: AZD1222 recipients whose second dose came at about 4 weeks and those whose second dose came at about 12 weeks were combined into one group, since spike-specific TCR depth and breadth did not differ between the two schedules. TCR sequencing covered some 240 trial participants: about 210 given two doses of AZD1222 and 26 given two doses of MenACWY control vaccine. Enrollment into the trials was organized by age into subgroups of 18-55, 56-69 and 70-plus years, and those subgroups contained around 150, 28 and 57 TCR-sequenced participants, respectively. Study-wide conclusions, independent of this receptor: Only six or seven AZD1222 recipients were SARS-CoV-2 seropositive at baseline, limiting conclusions about previously exposed vaccinees. After two AZD1222 doses, both the breadth and the depth of spike-specific TCRs were significantly higher than at day 0 and than in MenACWY recipients. Epitopes outside the regions mutated in the B.1.351 and B.1.1.7 variants were reportedly recognized by nearly half of the unique spike-specific TCRs. The 56-69-year group was small, and its depth increase did not reach significance, likely because of low power. The whole spike protein was spanned by vaccine-associated CD4 TCRs, and dominant responses were seen in regions 160-218 and 743-854. Participants were mostly white British and included more females than males, and it was suggested by the authors that clonal diversity may have been underestimated. Because no samples from the day 14 peak response were available, repertoires could be characterized only after the peak T cell response.

The CDR3 regions of human TCRbeta chains were subjected to immunosequencing. Under the source paper's analysis protocol: TCRs in the repertoires were matched against a reference library of SARS-CoV-2-specific TCRs that had been generated with the MIRA antigen-specificity platform. Breadth was defined as the fraction of unique TCRs that were SARS-CoV-2-associated. Depth was defined as the fraction of total T cells that were SARS-CoV-2-associated. Using the MIRA data, each spike-specific TCR was assigned both to the spike region to which the TCR was reactive and to a CD4 or CD8 class. Log10-transformed breadth and depth values were compared by one-way ANOVA with Sidak's multiple comparisons tests. Sourced from immuneACCESS, this table was stored by TCRdb with only in-frame sequences that have V and J called. A share of the clones is absent; for the studies checked, an unresolved V gene accounts for under half, and the remainder has no known explanation. The V and J calls and clone size come from that table; D and trimming were worked out from the DNA. This sample lists some 140,000 clones; roughly 90% were detected once. The top ten constitute 3.1% of the sample.

The time point label, as the study defines it: baseline before first vaccination. The vaccinee samples were drawn from two UK trials, COV001 and COV002, one of which was a single-blind randomized controlled phase 2/3 trial testing AZD1222 (ChAdOx1 nCoV-19) in healthy adults. For TCRbeta chain sequencing, PBMC samples were collected from trial participants at day 0 and at day 28 after the second dose. On this clone itself: Its antigen specificity is not known. The input lacks base qualities; no much larger clone sits a single base away.

The germline V gene yields SGHAT for CDR1 and FQNNGV for CDR2. The CDR3 holds 15 amino acids from the cysteine to the phenylalanine. Only CDR3 DNA remains: 45 bases, in frame from the first base. V ends up 8 bases short and J 2 bases short, with an unmatched junction base count of 7. The sample here was peripheral blood, taken on day 0 of AZD1222 vaccination. The receptor was derived from an adult in good health. The chain is made from TRBV11-2 and TRBJ2-5; TRBD2 fits 11 bases in the junction. The nucleotide sequence is TGTGCCAGCCTCCGGGGACTAGCGGTACAAGAGACCCAGTACTTC. Its protein reads: CASLRGLAVQETQYF.